Described below is a single TCR beta chain sequence and its context. The sample belongs to a study of control samples from healthy donors and cancer patients. Clones were read by immunoSEQ multiplex PCR, and TCRdb kept only the in-frame ones, dropping some. The table lists 150,000 to 200,000 clones, 91% of them singletons. The germline CDR1 and CDR2 sequences are SGHTA and FQGTGA. The CDR3 has 13 residues. V lost 3 bases and J lost 4, with 7 bases in between. This sequence was found in a woman in her twenties or thirties in good health. The rearrangement links TRBV7-3 to TRBJ1-3, with D perhaps TRBD1 (5 bases). Material: blood. The CDR3 spells CASSLGLGNTIYF. CDR3 coding DNA: TGTGCCAGCAGCTTGGGACTGGGAAACACCATATATTTT.